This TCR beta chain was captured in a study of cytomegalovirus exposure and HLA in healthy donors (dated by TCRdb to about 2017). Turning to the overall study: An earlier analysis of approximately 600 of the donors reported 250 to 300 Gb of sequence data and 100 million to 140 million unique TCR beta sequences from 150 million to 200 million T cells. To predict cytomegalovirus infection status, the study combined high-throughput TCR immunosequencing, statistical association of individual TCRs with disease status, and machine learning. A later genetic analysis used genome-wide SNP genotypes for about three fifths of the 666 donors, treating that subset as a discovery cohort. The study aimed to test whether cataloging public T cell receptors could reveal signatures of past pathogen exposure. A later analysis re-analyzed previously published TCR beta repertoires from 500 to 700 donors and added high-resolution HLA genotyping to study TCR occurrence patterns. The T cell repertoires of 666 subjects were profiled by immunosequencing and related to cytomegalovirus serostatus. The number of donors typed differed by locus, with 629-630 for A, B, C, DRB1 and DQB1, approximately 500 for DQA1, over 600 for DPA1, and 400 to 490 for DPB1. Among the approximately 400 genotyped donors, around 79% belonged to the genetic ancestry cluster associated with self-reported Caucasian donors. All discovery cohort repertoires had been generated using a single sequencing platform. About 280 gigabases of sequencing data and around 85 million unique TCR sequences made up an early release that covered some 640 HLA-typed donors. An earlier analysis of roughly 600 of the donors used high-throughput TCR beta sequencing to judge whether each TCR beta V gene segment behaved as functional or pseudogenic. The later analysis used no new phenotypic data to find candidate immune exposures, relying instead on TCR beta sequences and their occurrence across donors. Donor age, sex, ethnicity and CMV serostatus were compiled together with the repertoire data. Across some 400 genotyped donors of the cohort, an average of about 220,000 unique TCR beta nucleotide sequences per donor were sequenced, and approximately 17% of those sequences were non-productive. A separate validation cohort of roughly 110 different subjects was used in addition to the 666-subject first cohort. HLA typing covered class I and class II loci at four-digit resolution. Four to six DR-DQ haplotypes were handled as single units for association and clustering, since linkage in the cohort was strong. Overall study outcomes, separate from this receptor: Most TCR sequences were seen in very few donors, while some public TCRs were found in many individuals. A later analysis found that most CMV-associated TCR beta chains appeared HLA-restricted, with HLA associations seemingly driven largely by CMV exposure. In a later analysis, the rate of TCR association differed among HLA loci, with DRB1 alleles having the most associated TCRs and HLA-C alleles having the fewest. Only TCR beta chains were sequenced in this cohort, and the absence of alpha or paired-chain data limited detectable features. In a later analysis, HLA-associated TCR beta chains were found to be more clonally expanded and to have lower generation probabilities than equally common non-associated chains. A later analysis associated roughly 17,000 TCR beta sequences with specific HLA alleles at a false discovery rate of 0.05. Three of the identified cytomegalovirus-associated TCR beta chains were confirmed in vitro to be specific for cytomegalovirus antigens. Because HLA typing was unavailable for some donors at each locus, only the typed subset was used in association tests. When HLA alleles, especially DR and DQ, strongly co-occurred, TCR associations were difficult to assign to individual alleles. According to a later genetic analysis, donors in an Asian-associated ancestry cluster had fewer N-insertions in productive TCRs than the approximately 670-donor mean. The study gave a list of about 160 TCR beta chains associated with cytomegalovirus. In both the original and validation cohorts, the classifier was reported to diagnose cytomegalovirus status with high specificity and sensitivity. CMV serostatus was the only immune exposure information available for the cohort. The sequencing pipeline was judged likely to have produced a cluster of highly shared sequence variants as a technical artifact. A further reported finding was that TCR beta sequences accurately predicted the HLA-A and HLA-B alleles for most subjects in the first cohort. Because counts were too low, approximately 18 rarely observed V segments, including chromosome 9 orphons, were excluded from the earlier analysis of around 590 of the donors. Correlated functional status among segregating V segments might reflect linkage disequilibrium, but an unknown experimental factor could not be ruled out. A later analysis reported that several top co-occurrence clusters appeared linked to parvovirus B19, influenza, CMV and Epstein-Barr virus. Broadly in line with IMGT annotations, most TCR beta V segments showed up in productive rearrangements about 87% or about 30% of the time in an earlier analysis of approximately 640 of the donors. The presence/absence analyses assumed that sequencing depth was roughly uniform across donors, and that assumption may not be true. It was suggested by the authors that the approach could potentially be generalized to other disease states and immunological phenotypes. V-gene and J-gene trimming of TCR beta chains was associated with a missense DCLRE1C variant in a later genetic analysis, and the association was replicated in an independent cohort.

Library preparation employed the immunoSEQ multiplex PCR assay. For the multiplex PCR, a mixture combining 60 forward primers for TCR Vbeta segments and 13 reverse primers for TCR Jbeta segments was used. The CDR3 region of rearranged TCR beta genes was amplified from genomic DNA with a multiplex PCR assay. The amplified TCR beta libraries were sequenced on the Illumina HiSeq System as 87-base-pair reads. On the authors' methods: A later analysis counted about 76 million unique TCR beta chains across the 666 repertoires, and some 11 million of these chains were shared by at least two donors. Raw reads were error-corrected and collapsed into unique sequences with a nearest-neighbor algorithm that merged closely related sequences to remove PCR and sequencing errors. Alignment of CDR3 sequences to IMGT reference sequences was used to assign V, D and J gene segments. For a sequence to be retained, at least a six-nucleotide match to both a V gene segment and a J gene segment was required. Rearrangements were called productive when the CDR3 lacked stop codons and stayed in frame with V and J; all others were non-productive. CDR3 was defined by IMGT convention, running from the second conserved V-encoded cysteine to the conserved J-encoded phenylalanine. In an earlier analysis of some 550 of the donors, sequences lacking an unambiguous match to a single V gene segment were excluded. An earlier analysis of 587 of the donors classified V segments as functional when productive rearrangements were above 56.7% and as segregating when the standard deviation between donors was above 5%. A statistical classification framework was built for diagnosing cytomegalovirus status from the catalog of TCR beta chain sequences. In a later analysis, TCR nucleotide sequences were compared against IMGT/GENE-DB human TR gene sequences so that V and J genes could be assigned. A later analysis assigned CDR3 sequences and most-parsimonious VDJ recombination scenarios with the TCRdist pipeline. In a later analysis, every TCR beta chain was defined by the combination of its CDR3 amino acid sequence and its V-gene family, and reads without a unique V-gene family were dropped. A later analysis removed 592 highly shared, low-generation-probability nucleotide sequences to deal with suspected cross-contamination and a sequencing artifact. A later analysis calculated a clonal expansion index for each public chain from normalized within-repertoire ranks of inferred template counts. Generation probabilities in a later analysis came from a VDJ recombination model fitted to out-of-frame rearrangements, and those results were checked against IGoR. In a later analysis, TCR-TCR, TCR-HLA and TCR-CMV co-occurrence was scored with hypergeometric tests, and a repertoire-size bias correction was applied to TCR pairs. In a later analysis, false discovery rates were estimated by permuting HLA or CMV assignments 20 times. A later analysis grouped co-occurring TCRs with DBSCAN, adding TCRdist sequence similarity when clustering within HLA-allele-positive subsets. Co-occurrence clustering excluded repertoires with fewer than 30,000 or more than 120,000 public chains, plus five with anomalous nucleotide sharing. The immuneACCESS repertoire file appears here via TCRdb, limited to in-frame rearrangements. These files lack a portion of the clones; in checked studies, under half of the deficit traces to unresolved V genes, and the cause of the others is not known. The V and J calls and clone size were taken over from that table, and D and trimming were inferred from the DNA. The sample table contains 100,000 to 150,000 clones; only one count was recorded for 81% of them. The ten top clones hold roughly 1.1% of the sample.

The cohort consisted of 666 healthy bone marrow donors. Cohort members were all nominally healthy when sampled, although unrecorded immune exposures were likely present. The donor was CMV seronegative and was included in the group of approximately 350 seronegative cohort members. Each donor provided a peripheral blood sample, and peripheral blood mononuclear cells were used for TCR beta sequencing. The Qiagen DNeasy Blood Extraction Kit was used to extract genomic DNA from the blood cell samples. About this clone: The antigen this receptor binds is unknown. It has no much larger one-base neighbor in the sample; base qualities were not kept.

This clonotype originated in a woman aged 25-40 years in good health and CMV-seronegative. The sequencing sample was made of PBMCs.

The bases are TGCAGCGTTGAAGCATACAGGGGGCGTGGGGAGACCCAGTACTTC. The translation is CSVEAYRGRGETQYF. The V and J genes are TRBV29-1 and TRBJ2-5, with 9 middle bases fitting TRBD1. The germline V end is reduced by 1 base and the J end by 5 bases; junction bases left unmatched: 8. Per the germline V gene, SQVTM is the CDR1 and ANQGSEA is the CDR2. The CDR3 sequence holds 15 residues, the cysteine and phenylalanine included. CDR3 DNA is the only sequence kept; it has 45 bases, read in frame from the first base.